This TCR beta chain was captured in a study of T cell responses to AZD1222 COVID-19 vaccine. The assay was immunoSEQ multiplex PCR, and TCRdb's table has in-frame clones only and misses some. Of about 150,000 clones listed, 90% to 95% are singletons. This specimen was peripheral blood, taken 28 days after the second AZD1222 dose. The receptor's source is an adult who received the AZD1222 COVID-19 vaccine.

In nucleotides, the CDR3 is TGTGCCAGCAGCCCCCACCTGTACAGGGATGAGAATTCACCCCTCCACTTT. This encodes CASSPHLYRDENSPLHF. The V and J genes are TRBV9 and TRBJ1-6, with a possible D match to TRBD1 (6 bases). V was pared by 4 bases and J by 7 bases, with 21 bases between. Looked up from germline, CDR1 is SGDLS and CDR2 is YYNGEE. This CDR3 spans 17 amino acids.